The sequence of this TCR beta chain was determined in a study of blood T cell repertoires in COVID-19. Study summary: PBMCs, B-cell-depleted T cells, or T cells provided the cDNA or gDNA that made up the material.

The study drew participants aged about 18 to 89 years from some 23 US areas. TCRdb keeps only in-frame clones here, not all; method: immunoSEQ multiplex PCR. The repertoire includes some 300,000 clones, nearly 90% of them detected once, and roughly 2.9% sits in the top ten. The V gene lost 4 bases and the J gene lost 5 bases, with 11 bases spanning the gap. Germline V CDR1 and CDR2: SEHNR, FQNEAQ (reference sequence). CDR3 size: 13 residues. The rearrangement links TRBV7-9 to TRBJ2-5; D gene ambiguous. The source of this sequence is a woman aged 45 to 65 who had been exposed to COVID-19. Specimen: PBMCs or T cells enriched from blood (not recorded which). CDR3 coding DNA: TGTGCCAGCAGCTCTGAAAACTGGGAGACCCAGTACTTC. Encoded protein: CASSSENWETQYF.